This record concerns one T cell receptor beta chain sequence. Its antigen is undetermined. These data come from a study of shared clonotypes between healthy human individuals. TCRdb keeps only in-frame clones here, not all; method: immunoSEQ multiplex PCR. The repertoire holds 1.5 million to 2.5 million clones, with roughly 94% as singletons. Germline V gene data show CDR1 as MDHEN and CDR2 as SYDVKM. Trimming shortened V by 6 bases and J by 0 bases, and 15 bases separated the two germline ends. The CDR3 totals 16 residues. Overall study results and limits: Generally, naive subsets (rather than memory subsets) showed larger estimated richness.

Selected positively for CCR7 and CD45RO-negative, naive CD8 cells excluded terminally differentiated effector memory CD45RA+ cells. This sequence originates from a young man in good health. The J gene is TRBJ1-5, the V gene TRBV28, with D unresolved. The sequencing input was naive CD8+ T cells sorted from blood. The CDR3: CASSPPPNYSNQPQHF. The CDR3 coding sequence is TGTGCCAGCAGCCCCCCCCCGAATTATAGCAATCAGCCCCAGCATTTT.